Listed below are T cell receptor beta chains from one sample, sequenced in a study of cytomegalovirus exposure and HLA in healthy donors. TCRdb's copy holds only in-frame clones and misses some; the assay was immunoSEQ multiplex PCR. This repertoire includes tens of thousands of clones. Sequenced: PBMCs. The receptors originated from a woman aged 40 to 50 in good health and CMV-seropositive. The CDR3 runs from the conserved cysteine through the conserved F or W. A D gene is named only where the DNA matches it firmly.

CDR3,J,V,D
CASSLQASGANVLTF,TRBJ2-6,TRBV6-1,-
CASSFGRGGEQYF,TRBJ2-7,TRBV11-3,-
CASSLSGSIDEQYF,-,TRBV11-3,-
CASSSRGAGGLDTQYF,TRBJ2-3,TRBV7-3,TRBD2
CASSDGWGLYTYEQYF,TRBJ2-7,TRBV6-1,-
CASRANAGSEEKLFF,TRBJ1-4,TRBV5-1,-
CASSLVTSGRGSYEQYF,TRBJ2-7,TRBV5-8,TRBD2
CASSLGLGREEQYF,TRBJ2-7,TRBV5-1,TRBD2
CASSLRQGHTQAFF,TRBJ1-1,TRBV28,TRBD1
CASSYIRDREGNEQFF,TRBJ2-1,TRBV6-5,TRBD1
CASSLGGNPYEQYF,-,TRBV7-3,-
CASSSTGVSNQPQHF,TRBJ1-5,TRBV9,TRBD1
CASSSLLAGSYNEQFF,TRBJ2-1,TRBV5-1,TRBD2
CASSHGTGETDTQYF,TRBJ2-3,TRBV4-2,TRBD1
CASSGLAGGGTDTQYF,TRBJ2-3,TRBV6-1,TRBD2